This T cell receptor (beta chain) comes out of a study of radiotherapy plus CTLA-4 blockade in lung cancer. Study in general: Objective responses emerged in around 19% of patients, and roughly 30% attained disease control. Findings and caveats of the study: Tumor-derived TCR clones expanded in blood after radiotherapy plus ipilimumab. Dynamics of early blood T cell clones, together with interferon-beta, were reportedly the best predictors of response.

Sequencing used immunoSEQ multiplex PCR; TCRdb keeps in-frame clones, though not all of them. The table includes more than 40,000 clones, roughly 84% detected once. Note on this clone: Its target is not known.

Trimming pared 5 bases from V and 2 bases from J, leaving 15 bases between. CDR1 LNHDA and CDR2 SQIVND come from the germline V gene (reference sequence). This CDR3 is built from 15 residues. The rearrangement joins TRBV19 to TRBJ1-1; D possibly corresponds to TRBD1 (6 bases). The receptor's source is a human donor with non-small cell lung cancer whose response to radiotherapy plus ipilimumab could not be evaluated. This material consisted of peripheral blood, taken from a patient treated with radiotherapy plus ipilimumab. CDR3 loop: CASSASGGLNTEAFF. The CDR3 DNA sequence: TGTGCCAGTAGTGCCTCCGGGGGGCTAAACACTGAAGCTTTCTTT. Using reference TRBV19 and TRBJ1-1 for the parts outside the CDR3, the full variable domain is DGGITQSPKYLFRKEGQNVTLSCEQNLNHDAMYWYRQDPGQGLRLIYYSQIVNDFQKGDIAEGYSVSREKKESFPLTVTSAQKNPTAFYLCASSASGGLNTEAFFGQGTRLTVV.